This TCR beta chain originates from a study of cytomegalovirus exposure and HLA in healthy donors. Study-wide points: Upon later analysis, HLA-associated TCR beta chains proved more clonally expanded than other, equally common chains. TCR sequences were mostly rare, though some public TCRs occurred in many donors. Judged likely to be a sequencing artifact was a cluster of highly shared sequence variants.

Comment on this clone: Its matching antigen is unknown.

A multiplex PCR was run with 60 Vbeta primers and 13 Jbeta primers. TCRdb's copy holds only in-frame clones and misses some; the assay was immunoSEQ multiplex PCR. The table has roughly 120,000 clones, roughly 80% seen once. The sequence was obtained from a male donor in good health and CMV-seropositive. The specimen was PBMCs.

The CDR3 reads CASSVGTLNTEAFF. The CDR3 DNA is TGTGCCAGCAGTGTGGGGACTTTGAACACTGAAGCTTTCTTT. The V gene is TRBV28, the J gene TRBJ1-1; maybe TRBD1 (5 bases). This CDR3 contains 14 residues. V was trimmed by 5 bases and J by 0 bases, leaving 10 bases between them. Germline V gene data show CDR1 as MDHEN and CDR2 as SYDVKM. Full variable domain (outside the CDR3, taken from reference TRBV28 and TRBJ1-1): DVKVTQSSRYLVKRTGEKVFLECVQDMDHENMFWYRQDPGLGLRLIYFSYDVKMKEKGDIPEGYSVSREKKERFSLILESASTNQTSMYLCASSVGTLNTEAFFGQGTRLTVV.